This T cell receptor beta chain was identified in a study of somatic mutations in cytotoxic T cells in rheumatoid arthritis. There are 15 residues in the CDR3. V lost 0 bases to trimming and J lost 2 bases, with 11 bases between them. The germline V gene encodes CDR1 PRHDT and CDR2 FYEKMQ (reference sequence). The repertoire was sequenced with immunoSEQ multiplex PCR; TCRdb's copy has only in-frame clones and lacks some. The profile shows about 19,000 clones, 75% to 90% of them singletons. The sample was CD8+ T cells sorted from blood. The chain uses TRBV13 and TRBJ2-7; TRBD1 or TRBD2 may be the D gene (5 bases each). The receptor comes from an adult with rheumatoid arthritis. This CDR3 is CASSLGVGTTYEQYF. In DNA form, the CDR3 reads TGTGCCAGCAGCTTAGGGGTCGGGACCACCTACGAGCAGTACTTC.